This T cell receptor beta chain was sequenced in a study of T cells in Graves' hyperthyroidism and ophthalmopathy. The CDR3 regions of TCR beta were amplified from RNA transcripts. When the TCR CDR3 underwent first-round RT-PCR, the HTBI primer set was used. MiXCR was run by TCRdb on the multiplex PCR reads, yielding one entry per CDR3 protein. Of more than 250,000 distinct CDR3 sequences listed, 13% to 15% were seen once; the top ten hold 30% to 35%. V lost 1 base, J lost 1 base, and 10 bases lay in between. Germline V CDR1 and CDR2: LGHNA, YNFKEQ. The CDR3 sequence is 15 residues long. Sequencing was done on a sample of blood. The source of this sequence is a woman in her forties or fifties with Graves' hyperthyroidism that later progressed to Graves' ophthalmopathy. The chain recombines TRBV4-2 with TRBJ1-1; TRBD1 might be the D (5 bases). CDR3 protein: CASSQVGTGNTEAFF. The CDR3 nucleotides read TGTGCCAGCAGCCAAGTCGGGACGGGGAACACTGAAGCTTTCTTT.